This TCR beta chain was observed in a study of T cell responses to AZD1222 COVID-19 vaccine. About the research overall: Second doses were pooled across both intervals (about 4 or about 12 weeks).

On this clone itself: What it recognizes is unknown.

Libraries were prepared by immunoSEQ multiplex PCR; TCRdb keeps only in-frame clonotypes and omits some of them. The sample records roughly 150,000 clones, 85% to 95% being singletons. General study points: Unmutated variant regions reportedly attract nearly half of all spike-specific TCRs. The donor cohort was predominantly white British with a female majority, and clonal diversity may have been underestimated. CD4 TCRs linked to vaccination spanned spike, dominating at 160-218 and 743-854.

This TCR was recovered from an adult in good health. This material consisted of peripheral blood, taken on day 0 of AZD1222 vaccination.

The CDR3 reads CASSFRDFYEQYF. DNA of the CDR3: TGTGCCAGCAGTTTCCGGGACTTTTACGAGCAGTACTTC. The chain employs TRBV2 and TRBJ2-7, with D possibly being TRBD2 (6 bases). Deletions cut 5 bases from V and 4 bases from J, with 12 bases between. From germline, CDR1 is SNHLY and CDR2 FYNNEI. There are 13 residues in the CDR3.